This T cell receptor (beta chain) is from a study of cytomegalovirus exposure and HLA in healthy donors. Study at large: A prior study identified approximately 110 million unique TCR beta sequences from 180 million or so T cells.

Trimming took 5 bases from V and 1 from J; bases not matched to a gene: 5. The CDR3 is 15 residues long. Per germline, CDR1 SGHNT and CDR2 YYREEE (reference sequence). To note about this clone: Its antigen is unidentified.

PCR involved 60 Vbeta and 13 Jbeta primers. Assay: immunoSEQ multiplex PCR; the TCRdb copy retains only in-frame clones and omits some. The data contain some 100,000 clones, 75% of them singletons. Notes on the study in general: Most TCR sequences showed up rarely, but some public TCRs showed up in many donors.

The receptor was derived from a man in his fifties or sixties in good health and CMV-seronegative. The chain combines TRBV5-4 with TRBJ2-1; TRBD1 matches at 8 bases. Sequencing input: PBMCs. This CDR3 is CASRIDRGSYNEQFF. The CDR3 DNA reads as TGTGCCAGCAGAATCGACAGGGGATCCTACAATGAGCAGTTCTTC.